The 8 T cell receptor beta chains in this list originate from one sample, sequenced in a study of blood T cells in healthy people across ages. It was with a sample-barcoded 5' primer and a J-beta primer mix that a second PCR of about 6 to 12 cycles was run. TCRdb used MiXCR to reprocess the 5' RACE reads, holding one entry per CDR3 protein. The table lists over 1.5 million distinct CDR3 sequences, around half of them singletons. The source material was blood. The receptor source for this set is a woman aged 40 to 50 in good health.

The chain combines TRBV7-9 with TRBJ1-2; TRBD1 might be the D (6 bases). Germline CDR1 reads SEHNR; CDR2 reads FQNEAQ (reference sequence). The CDR3 contains 13 residues. Trimming left V 8 bases short and J 0 bases short, with 10 bases between. The CDR3 loop is CASGGQTNYGYTF. CDR3 coding DNA: TGTGCCAGCGGGGGCCAGACTAACTATGGCTACACCTTC.

This clonotype was seen only once. This sequence joins TRBV28 and TRBJ2-3; D unclear. The CDR3 covers 16 residues. Germline CDR1 MDHEN, CDR2 SYDVKM. V gave up 6 bases and J gave up 2 bases, with 18 bases separating them. The CDR3 loop reads CASSLDTGIYTDTQYF. The DNA for the CDR3 is TGTGCCAGCAGCCTTGATACTGGAATATACACAGATACGCAGTATTTT.

This clonotype was detected only a few times. The gene calls are TRBV7-2 and TRBJ2-5; perhaps TRBD1 as D (6 bases). CDR1 is SGHTA and CDR2 is FQGNSA in the germline V gene. Trimming took off 5 bases at V and 3 bases at J, with 13 bases between the two ends. This CDR3 has 14 amino acids. The CDR3 coding sequence is TGTGCCAGCAGCCGCGGACAGCAGAAAGAGACCCAGTACTTC. It codes for CASSRGQQKETQYF.

V gene TRBV10-2 combines with J gene TRBJ2-3, with 7 bases identical to TRBD1. The trim removed 6 bases at V and 6 bases at J, leaving 6 bases unmatched. The length of the CDR3 is 13 residues. Germline V gives CDR1 WSHSY, CDR2 SAAADI. The CDR3 is CASSPTGMDTQYF. CDR3 in DNA: TGCGCCAGCAGCCCGACAGGGATGGATACGCAGTATTTT.

Written as DNA, the CDR3 is TGTGCCAGCACCCCAGGGATTGTTTCCTATAATTCACCCCTCCACTTT. It encodes CASTPGIVSYNSPLHF. The chain is built from TRBV7-2 and TRBJ1-6, with D possibly matching TRBD1 (5 bases). The length of the CDR3 is 16 residues. Germline CDR1 SGHTA, CDR2 FQGNSA. Trimming removed 7 bases at V and 1 base at J, with 14 bases between.

DNA of the CDR3: TGTGCCAGCAGCCCTTCGCGAATTGATACGCAGTATTTT. It is translated as CASSPSRIDTQYF. This chain links TRBV5-4 with TRBJ2-3; D is ambiguous. The germline gives CDR1 SGHNT, CDR2 YYREEE (reference sequence). This CDR3 is 13 amino acids long. Trimming shortened V by 4 bases and J by 6 bases, and 12 bases separated the two germline ends. Using reference TRBV5-4 and TRBJ2-3 for the parts outside the CDR3, the full variable domain is ETGVTQSPTHLIKTRGQQVTLRCSSQSGHNTVSWYQQALGQGPQFIFQYYREEENGRGNFPPRFSGLQFPNYSSELNVNALELDDSALYLCASSPSRIDTQYFGPGTRLTVL.

This clonotype was seen a few times. This sequence joins TRBV4-1 and TRBJ2-1; perhaps TRBD1 as D (6 bases). V was clipped by 4 bases and J by 9 bases, with 16 bases between them. CDR1 MGHRA and CDR2 YSYEKL come from the germline V gene. The length of the CDR3 is 14 residues. CDR3 protein: CASSLLTQGTEQFF. As DNA, the CDR3 is TGCGCCAGCAGCCTTCTAACCCAGGGGACTGAGCAGTTCTTC.

This clonotype was picked up a small number of times. The CDR3 spells CASSLAAADTQYF. CDR3 coding DNA: TGTGCCAGCAGCTTAGCAGCGGCAGATACGCAGTATTTT. The J gene is TRBJ2-3, the V gene TRBV7-2, with D perhaps TRBD2 (5 bases). CDR1 and CDR2 from the germline V gene are SGHTA and FQGNSA. Trimming shortened V by 0 bases and J by 4 bases, and 5 bases separated the two germline ends. CDR3 length equals 13 residues.